The clone carrying this T cell receptor (beta chain) was recorded many times. What it binds is unknown. TCRdb reprocessed the 5' RACE reads via MiXCR and lists one record per CDR3 protein. The sample has 65,000 to 75,000 distinct CDR3 sequences; more than 4.5% are singletons. Unsorted libraries used 2 million PBMCs kept at -80 degrees C. This sample was taken from a study of neurological immune-mediated disorders. Regarding the study as a whole: TCR-beta repertoires seemed private in all groups, with no expanded CDR3 amino acid sequences shared. Among 34 multiple sclerosis patients, phylogenetic grouping put the repertoires of 18 into a single related-CDR3 cluster, a possible signature. The study found the most TCR clonal expansion in HTLV-1-associated myelopathy and the least in multiple sclerosis, below healthy controls.

The germline CDR1 and CDR2 sequences are MNHEY and SVGAGI. The CDR3 totals 16 residues. V shed 5 bases and J 3 bases; nucleotides not matched to a gene: 8. The sequence was collected from a human donor with multiple sclerosis. The donor label of this sample is uncertain. The sample consisted of PBMCs. The chain carries TRBV6-5 and TRBJ2-3; 10 bases match TRBD2. The CDR3 here is CASSQTLAGATDTQYF. The CDR3 DNA reads as TGTGCCAGCAGTCAAACGCTAGCGGGGGCAACAGATACGCAGTATTTT.